The clone carrying this T cell receptor beta chain was recorded many times. As yet, its antigen is unknown. Germline V gene data show CDR1 as SGHTA and CDR2 as FQGTGA. V was trimmed by 5 bases and J by 6 bases, leaving 11 bases between them. The CDR3 totals 12 residues. Then a second PCR, running about 7 to 11 cycles, was carried out with a sample-barcoded 5' primer and a J-beta primer mix. TCRdb fed the 5' RACE reads into MiXCR, producing one record per CDR3 protein. Here the sample spans over 600,000 distinct CDR3 sequences, less than 60% being singletons. This sample was included in a study of blood T cells in healthy people across ages. In the study overall: Template switching caught about one barcoded beta molecule for each two T cells.

Study-level results: Both higher diversity and more naive CD4+ cells marked long-lived donors when set against aged donors. Estimates of diversity drawn from one million T cells were considered underestimates.

The origin of this receptor is a man of 80 years or more in good health. What was sequenced was blood. The V call is TRBV7-3, the J call TRBJ2-7, with D perhaps given as TRBD1 or TRBD2 (5 bases each). The CDR3 DNA reads TGTGCCAGCAGCCCGGGACCAGGCGAGCAGTACTTC. Amino acids: CASSPGPGEQYF.